This T cell receptor beta chain was retrieved from a study of CD8 T cells in Susac syndrome. The authors reverse transcribed roughly 0.5 to 1 ug RNA with random hexamers. TCRdb recomputed calls from the immunoSEQ multiplex PCR reads with MiXCR, one row per CDR3 protein. The table includes roughly 200,000 distinct CDR3 sequences, 95% detected once. General observations from the study: As acknowledged by the study, its TCR sequencing and HLA analysis included a relatively small number of individuals.

Concerning this clonotype: What it binds is unknown.

Sample: CD4+ T cells from PBMCs. The source is a human donor in good health.

This chain's CDR3 is CASRITPNNEQFF. The CDR3 DNA sequence: TGTGCCAGCAGGATAACGCCGAACAATGAGCAGTTCTTC. The gene calls are TRBV3-1 and TRBJ2-1; D remains ambiguous. CDR3 size: 13 residues. Germline CDR1 and CDR2: LGHDT and YNNKEL (reference sequence). Trimming pared 6 bases from V and 5 bases from J, leaving 11 bases between.